The TCR beta chain described here comes from a study of blood T cell repertoires in COVID-19 (dated by TCRdb to 2020 to 2021). Study-wide context: Samples from collaborators originated in the United States, Italy and Spain and spanned both the acute and convalescent phases of COVID-19. The prospective study material was composed of cDNA or gDNA derived from T cells, B-cell-depleted T cells, or PBMCs. Subjects who had been exposed to COVID-19, were actively infected with it, or had recovered from it provided the deeply sampled blood TCRbeta repertoires that made up the dataset. The repertoires were made available in a free public database intended to serve as a resource for research on the immune response to SARS-CoV-2. The samples were drawn from two sources: the first 160 participants of the ongoing ImmuneRACE study, and 1,000 to 1,500 subjects contributed by 6 global collaborators. Nearly every sample came with metadata listing a de-identified subject ID, COVID-19 status, age in years and sex. Where HLA class I and class II types were available, the types were taken from metadata supplied by the sample provider, not from assay-based typing. Study-wide findings and limitations: The amount of clinical and demographic metadata varied by source and participant and was provided uncurated.

At one collaborating source in Seattle, patients were enrolled during active infection and were followed longitudinally through the course of disease. Whole blood was collected in K2EDTA tubes by collaborating institutions according to the institutions' own protocols. For TCRbeta analysis, collaborator samples were shipped as frozen whole blood, as isolated PBMCs, or as DNA extracted from either sample type. TCRbeta CDR3 regions were amplified from genomic DNA using the immunoSEQ Assay, a bias-controlled multiplex PCR. From the authors' description of their analysis: The number of nucleated cells in each sample was estimated from the amplification of reference gene primers within the assay. To quantify the absolute abundance of each unique TCRbeta CDR3 rearrangement, sequence reads were collapsed and filtered. For each sample, productive Simpson clonality was calculated by taking the square root of Simpson's diversity index across productive rearrangements. As stored in TCRdb, this immuneACCESS dataset retains in-frame rearrangements with V and J assigned. A fraction of the clones does not appear; measured against another copy, unresolved V genes explain less than half of the discrepancy, and the remainder lacks a known reason. V and J calls and clone size are as listed in that table; D and trimming were resolved from the DNA. This sample holds some 200,000 clones; roughly 80% were observed only once. Clones ranked in the top ten supply 9.5% to 15% of the sample.

In the case of this clone: The specificity of this receptor is unknown. One base away there is no much larger clone; base qualities are not given.

Material for sequencing was peripheral blood. The clonotype was recovered from a woman of 80 years or more with COVID-19, enrolled during active disease.

The CDR3 has the sequence CASSLPGQGAKKYNEQFF. The nucleotide sequence is given as TGTGCCAGCAGCTTACCGGGACAGGGGGCAAAAAAATACAATGAGCAGTTCTTC. The chain uses TRBV5-5 and TRBJ2-1; TRBD1 lines up with 12 middle nucleotides. Trimmed from V: 2 bases; trimmed from J: 4 bases; junction bases lacking a gene match: 10. The CDR3 runs 18 residues from the cysteine to the phenylalanine. The retained sequence is limited to the CDR3, 54 bases, with the frame set at the first base. Taken from the germline V gene (reference sequence), the CDR1 and CDR2 loops are SGHKS and YYEKEE.